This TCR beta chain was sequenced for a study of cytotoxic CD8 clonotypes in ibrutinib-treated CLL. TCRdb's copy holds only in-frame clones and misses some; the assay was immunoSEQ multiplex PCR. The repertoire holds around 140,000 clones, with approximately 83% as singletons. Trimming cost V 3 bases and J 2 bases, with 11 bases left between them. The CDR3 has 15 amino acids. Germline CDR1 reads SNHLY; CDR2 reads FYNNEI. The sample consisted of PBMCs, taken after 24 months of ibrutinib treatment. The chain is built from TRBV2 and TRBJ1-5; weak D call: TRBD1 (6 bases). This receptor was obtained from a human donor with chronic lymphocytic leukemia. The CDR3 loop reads CASSESAGGNQPQHF. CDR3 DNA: TGTGCCAGCAGTGAGTCTGCAGGGGGCAATCAGCCCCAGCATTTT. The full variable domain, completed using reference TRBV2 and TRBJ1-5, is EPEVTQTPSHQVTQMGQEVILRCVPISNHLYFYWYRQILGQKVEFLVSFYNNEISEKSEIFDDQFSVERPDGSNFTLKIRSTKLEDSAMYFCASSESAGGNQPQHFGDGTRLSIL.